This TCR beta chain is from a study of metastatic and nonmetastatic thyroid tumors. All patients reached thyroid surgery having received no treatment beforehand. The length of the CDR3 is 13 residues. TCRdb reanalyzed the PCR reads with MiXCR. Altogether approximately 28,000 clones are present, 16% being singletons, with the ten largest covering approximately 6.5%. Many counts were recorded for this clone. A read error may produce the germline difference seen at one junction end. The chain employs TRBV12-3 or TRBV12-4 and TRBJ2-7; D gene unclear. The clonotype originates from a male donor with papillary thyroid cancer or a benign thyroid nodule (not recorded which). Some clones in this sample may be carry-over from other donors' samples. Sequenced material: blood. The CDR3 spells CASSLLESYERYF. CDR3 sequence (DNA): TGTGCCAGCAGTTTACTGGAGTCCTACGAGCGGTACTTC.